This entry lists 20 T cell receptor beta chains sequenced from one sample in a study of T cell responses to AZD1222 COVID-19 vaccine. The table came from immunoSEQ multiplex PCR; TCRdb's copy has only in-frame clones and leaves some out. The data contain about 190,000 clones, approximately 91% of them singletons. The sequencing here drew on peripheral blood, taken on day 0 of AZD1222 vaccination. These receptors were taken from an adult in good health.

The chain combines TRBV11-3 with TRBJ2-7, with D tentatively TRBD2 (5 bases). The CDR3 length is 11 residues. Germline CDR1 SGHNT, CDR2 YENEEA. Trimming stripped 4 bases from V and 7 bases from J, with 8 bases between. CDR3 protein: CASSSGGEQYF. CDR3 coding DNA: TGTGCCAGCAGCTCGGGCGGGGAGCAGTACTTC.

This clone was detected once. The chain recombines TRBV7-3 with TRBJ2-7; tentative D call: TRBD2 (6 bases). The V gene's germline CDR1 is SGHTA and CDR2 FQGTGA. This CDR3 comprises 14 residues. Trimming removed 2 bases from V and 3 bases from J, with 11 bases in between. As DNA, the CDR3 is TGTGCCAGCAGCTTAGGCGGGAAAAGCTACGAGCAGTACTTC. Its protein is CASSLGGKSYEQYF.

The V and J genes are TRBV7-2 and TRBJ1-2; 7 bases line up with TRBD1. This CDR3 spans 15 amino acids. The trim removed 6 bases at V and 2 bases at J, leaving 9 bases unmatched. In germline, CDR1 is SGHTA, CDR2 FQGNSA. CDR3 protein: CASSWQGEMNYGYTF. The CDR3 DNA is TGTGCCAGCAGTTGGCAGGGGGAAATGAACTATGGCTACACCTTC.

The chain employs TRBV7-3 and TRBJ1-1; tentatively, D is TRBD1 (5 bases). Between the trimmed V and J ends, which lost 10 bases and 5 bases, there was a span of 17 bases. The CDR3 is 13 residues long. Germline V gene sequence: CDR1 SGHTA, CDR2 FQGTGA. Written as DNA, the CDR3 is TGTGCCACCCGGACACCTGAACAGACTGAAGCTTTCTTT. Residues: CATRTPEQTEAFF.

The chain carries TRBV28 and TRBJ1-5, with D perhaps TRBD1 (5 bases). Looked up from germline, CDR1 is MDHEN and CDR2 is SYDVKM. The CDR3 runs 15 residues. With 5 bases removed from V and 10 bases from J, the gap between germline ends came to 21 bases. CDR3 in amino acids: CASSPPITGTSPQHF. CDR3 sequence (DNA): TGTGCCAGCAGTCCACCTATTACCGGGACCTCTCCCCAGCATTTT.

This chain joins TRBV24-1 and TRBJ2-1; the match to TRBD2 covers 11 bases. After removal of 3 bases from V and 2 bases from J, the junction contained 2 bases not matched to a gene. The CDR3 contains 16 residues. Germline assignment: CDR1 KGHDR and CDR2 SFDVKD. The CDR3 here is CATSDHSGRAYNEQFF. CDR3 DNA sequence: TGTGCCACCAGTGATCATAGCGGGAGGGCCTACAATGAGCAGTTCTTC.

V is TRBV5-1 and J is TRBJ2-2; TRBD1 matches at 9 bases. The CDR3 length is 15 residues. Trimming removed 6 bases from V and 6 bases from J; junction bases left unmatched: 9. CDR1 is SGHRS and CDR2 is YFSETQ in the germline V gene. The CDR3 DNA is TGCGCCAGCATCCCGGGACAGGGTAACGCCGGGGAGCTGTTTTTT. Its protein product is CASIPGQGNAGELFF.

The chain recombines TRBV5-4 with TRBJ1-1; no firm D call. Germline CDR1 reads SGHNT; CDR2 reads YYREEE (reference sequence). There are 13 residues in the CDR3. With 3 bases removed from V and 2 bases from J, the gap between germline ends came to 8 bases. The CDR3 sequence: CASSYTRNTEAFF. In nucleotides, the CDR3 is TGTGCCAGCAGCTATACACGAAACACTGAAGCTTTCTTT.

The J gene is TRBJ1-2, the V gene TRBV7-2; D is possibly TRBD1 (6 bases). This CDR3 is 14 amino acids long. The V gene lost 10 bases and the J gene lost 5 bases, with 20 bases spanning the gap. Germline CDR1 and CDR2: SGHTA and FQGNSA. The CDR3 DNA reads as TGTGCCACCACCACCCAGGGCCAGGGGTATGGCTACACCTTC. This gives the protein CATTTQGQGYGYTF.

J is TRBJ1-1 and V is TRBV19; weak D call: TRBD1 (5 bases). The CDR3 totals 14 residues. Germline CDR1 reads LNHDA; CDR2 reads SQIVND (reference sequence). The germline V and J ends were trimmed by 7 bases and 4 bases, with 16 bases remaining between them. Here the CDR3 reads CASKIETAFTEAFF. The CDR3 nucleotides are TGTGCCAGTAAAATAGAGACAGCATTCACTGAAGCTTTCTTT.

CDR3 sequence: CASSYSFQGGYGYTF. The CDR3, as DNA: TGTGCCAGCAGTTACTCGTTTCAGGGGGGCTATGGCTACACCTTC. V and J are TRBV6-5 and TRBJ1-2; 7 positions match TRBD1. J lost 4 bases, V lost 0 bases, and 5 bases had no gene match. The CDR3 runs to 15 residues. Germline-derived CDR1 and CDR2 are MNHEY and SVGAGI.

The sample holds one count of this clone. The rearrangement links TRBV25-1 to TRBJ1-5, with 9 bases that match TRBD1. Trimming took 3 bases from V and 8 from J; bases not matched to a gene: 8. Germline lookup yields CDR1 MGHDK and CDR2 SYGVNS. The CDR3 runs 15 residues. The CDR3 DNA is TGTGCCAGCAGTGAGACAACAGGGGGCGTAGAGCCCCAGCATTTT. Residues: CASSETTGGVEPQHF.

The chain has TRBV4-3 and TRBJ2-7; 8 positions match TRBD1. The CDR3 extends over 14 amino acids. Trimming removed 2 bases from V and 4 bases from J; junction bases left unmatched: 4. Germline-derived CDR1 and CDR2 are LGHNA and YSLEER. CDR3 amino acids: CASSQFDRGYEQYF. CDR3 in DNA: TGCGCCAGCAGCCAATTCGACAGGGGTTACGAGCAGTACTTC.

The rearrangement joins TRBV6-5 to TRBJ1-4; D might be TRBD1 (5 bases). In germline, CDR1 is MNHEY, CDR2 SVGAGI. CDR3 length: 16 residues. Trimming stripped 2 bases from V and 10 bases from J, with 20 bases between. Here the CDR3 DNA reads TGTGCCAGCAGTTACGCGCGGGCCCAGGGAGGAGGAAAACTGTTTTTT. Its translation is CASSYARAQGGGKLFF.

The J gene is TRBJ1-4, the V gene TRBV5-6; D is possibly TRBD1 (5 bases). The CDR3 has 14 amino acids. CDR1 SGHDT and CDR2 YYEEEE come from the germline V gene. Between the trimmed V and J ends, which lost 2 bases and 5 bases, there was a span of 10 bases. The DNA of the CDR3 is TGTGCCAGCAGCTTCGGGACCGGGAATGAAAAACTGTTTTTT. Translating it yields CASSFGTGNEKLFF.

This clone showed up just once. DNA for the CDR3: TGTGCCAGCAGTTTGGGGGGGGGCATAGGCTACGAGCAGTACTTC. It yields the protein CASSLGGGIGYEQYF. V is TRBV28 and J is TRBJ2-7, with D possibly being TRBD2 (7 bases). The V end lost 3 bases, the J end lost 3 bases, and 15 bases lay between the germline ends. Germline lookup yields CDR1 MDHEN and CDR2 SYDVKM. The length of the CDR3 is 15 residues.

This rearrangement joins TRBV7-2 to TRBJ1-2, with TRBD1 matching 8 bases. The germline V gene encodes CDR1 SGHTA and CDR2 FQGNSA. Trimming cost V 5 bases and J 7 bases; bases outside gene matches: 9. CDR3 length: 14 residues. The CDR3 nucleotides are TGTGCCAGCAGCAAGGAACAGGGGGGGAGTGGCTACACCTTC. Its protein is CASSKEQGGSGYTF.

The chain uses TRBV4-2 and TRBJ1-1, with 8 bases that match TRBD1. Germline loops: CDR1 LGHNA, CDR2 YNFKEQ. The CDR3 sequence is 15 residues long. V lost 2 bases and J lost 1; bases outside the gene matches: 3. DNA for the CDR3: TGTGCCAGCAGCCAACAACAGGGGGGGAACACTGAAGCTTTCTTT. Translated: CASSQQQGGNTEAFF.

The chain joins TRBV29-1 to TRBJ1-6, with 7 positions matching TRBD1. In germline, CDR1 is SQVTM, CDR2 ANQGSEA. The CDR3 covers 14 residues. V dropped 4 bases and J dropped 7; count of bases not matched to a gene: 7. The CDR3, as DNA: TGCAGCGTTGCGGCAGGGGGTACCAATTCACCCCTCCACTTT. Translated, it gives CSVAAGGTNSPLHF.

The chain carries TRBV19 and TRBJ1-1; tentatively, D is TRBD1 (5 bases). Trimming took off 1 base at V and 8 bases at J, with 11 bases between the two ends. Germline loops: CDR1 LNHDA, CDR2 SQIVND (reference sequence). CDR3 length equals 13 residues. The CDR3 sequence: CASSIGGAVEAFF. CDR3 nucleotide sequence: TGTGCCAGTAGTATAGGCGGGGCAGTCGAAGCTTTCTTT.